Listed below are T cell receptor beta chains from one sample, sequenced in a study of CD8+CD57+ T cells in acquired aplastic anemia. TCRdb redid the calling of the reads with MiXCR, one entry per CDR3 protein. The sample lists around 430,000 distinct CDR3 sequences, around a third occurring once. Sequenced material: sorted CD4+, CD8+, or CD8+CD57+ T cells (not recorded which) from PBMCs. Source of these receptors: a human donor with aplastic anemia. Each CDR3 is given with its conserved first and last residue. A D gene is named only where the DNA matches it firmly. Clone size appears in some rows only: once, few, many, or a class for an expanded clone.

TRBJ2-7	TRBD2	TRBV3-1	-	TGTGCCAGCAGCCAGGACTCGACTAGCGGCCCCTACGAGCAGTACTTC	CASSQDSTSGPYEQYF
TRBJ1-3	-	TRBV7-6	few	TGTGCCAGCAGCTTAAGGGTGACAGCTCTCTCTGGAAACACCATATATTTT	CASSLRVTALSGNTIYF
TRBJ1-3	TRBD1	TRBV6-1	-	TGTGCCAGCAGGCCCACTATGGACAGGGAACGCAACACCATATATTTT	CASRPTMDRERNTIYF
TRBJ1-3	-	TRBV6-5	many	TGTGCCAGCAGTTACGCCTCTGGAAACACCATATATTTT	CASSYASGNTIYF
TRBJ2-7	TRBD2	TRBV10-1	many	TGCGCCAGCAGTTCCCGGACTAGGACCTACGAGCAGTACTTC	CASSSRTRTYEQYF
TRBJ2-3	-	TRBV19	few	TGTGCCAGTAGTCATAAGTATGCAGGGTATTTGGAAGATACGCAGTATTTT	CASSHKYAGYLEDTQYF
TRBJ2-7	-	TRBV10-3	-	TGTGCCAGCAGTTATGGGCCGGCCTACGAGCAGTACTTC	CASSYGPAYEQYF
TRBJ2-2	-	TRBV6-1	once	TGTGCCAGCAAGAGGCAGCTGAACACCGGGGAGCTGTTTTTT	CASKRQLNTGELFF
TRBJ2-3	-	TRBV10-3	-	TGTGCCAGCAGTGTCCACCGAACCACAGATACGCAGTATTTT	CASSVHRTTDTQYF
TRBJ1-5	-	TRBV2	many	TGTGCCAGCGGACGACCGGGTAGCAATCAGCCCCAGCATTTT	CASGRPGSNQPQHF
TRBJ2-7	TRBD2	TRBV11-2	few	TGTGCCAGCAGCCCGGGGACTAGCGGCGGATACGCGCAATACTTC	CASSPGTSGGYAQYF
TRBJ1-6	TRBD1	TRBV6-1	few	TGTGCCAGTACCCCTCAGGGGGATAATTCACCCCTCCACTTT	CASTPQGDNSPLHF
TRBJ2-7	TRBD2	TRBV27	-	TGTGCCAGCAGTTTAGCGGGGAGGGTATACGAGCAGTACTTC	CASSLAGRVYEQYF
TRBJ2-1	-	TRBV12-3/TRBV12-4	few	TGTGCCAGCCTGGCCGATGTCTCCTACAATGAGCAGTTCTTC	CASLADVSYNEQFF
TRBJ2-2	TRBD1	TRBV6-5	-	TGTGCCAGCAGTTACTCAGATTCACAGGGGCCCACCGGGGAGCTGTTTTTT	CASSYSDSQGPTGELFF
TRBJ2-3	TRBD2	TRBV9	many	TGTGCCAGCAGTGACGGCGGGAGAAGCACAGATACGCAGTATTTT	CASSDGGRSTDTQYF
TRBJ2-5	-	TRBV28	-	TGTGCCAGCAGCCACCGCTGGACAGTCCAAGAGACCCAGTACTTC	CASSHRWTVQETQYF
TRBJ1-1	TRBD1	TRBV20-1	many	TGCAGTGCTACCTCGCAGGGGGTGAACACTGAAGCTTTCTTT	CSATSQGVNTEAFF
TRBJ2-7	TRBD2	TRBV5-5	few	TGTGCCAGCAGCTTGGCACTAGCGGGGGGGTCCTACGAGCAGTACTTC	CASSLALAGGSYEQYF
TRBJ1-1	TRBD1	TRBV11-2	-	TGTGCCAGCAGCTTCCGATCACAGGGGTTGAACACTGAAGCTTTCTTT	CASSFRSQGLNTEAFF
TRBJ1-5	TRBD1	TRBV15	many	TGTGCCACCAGCAGATATACCGGGACAGTGGGGGAAAGCAATCAGCCCCAGCATTTT	CATSRYTGTVGESNQPQHF
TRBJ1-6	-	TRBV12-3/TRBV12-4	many	TGTGCCAGCAGTTTCGGCAGTTCACCCCTCCACTTT	CASSFGSSPLHF
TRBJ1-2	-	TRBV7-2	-	TGTGCCAGCAGCTCCCACGGTGGGGGAAACTATGGCTACACCTTC	CASSSHGGGNYGYTF
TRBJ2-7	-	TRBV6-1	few	TGTGCCAGCAGACGGGAATACGGGGGCTACGAGCAGTACTTC	CASRREYGGYEQYF
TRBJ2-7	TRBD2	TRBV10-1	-	TGTGCCAGCAGTGGGAGACTAGCGGGGATTGGAAACGAGCAGTACTTC	CASSGRLAGIGNEQYF
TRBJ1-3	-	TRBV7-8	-	TGTGCCAGCAGCTTGGGGGTCAGGGTTTACACCATATATTTT	CASSLGVRVYTIYF
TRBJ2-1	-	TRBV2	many	TGTGCCAGCACTGATGGGGGAGAACACAATGAGCAGTTCTTC	CASTDGGEHNEQFF
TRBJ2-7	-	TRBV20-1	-	TGCCGTGCTAGAGATAGTCTGGGGGGCTACGAGCAGTACTTC	CRARDSLGGYEQYF
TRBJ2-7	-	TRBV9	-	TGTGCCAGCAGCAGGGATATGGGAATCTACGAGCAGTACTTC	CASSRDMGIYEQYF
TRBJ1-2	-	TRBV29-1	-	TGCAGCGTACCACGGAGACAGTATGGCTACACCTTC	CSVPRRQYGYTF
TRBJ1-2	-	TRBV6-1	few	TGTGCCAGCAGTGAAGCGGGGGCAGGGTCCTATGGCTACACCTTC	CASSEAGAGSYGYTF
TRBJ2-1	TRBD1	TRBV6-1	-	TGTGCCAGCACCCCGGGACAGGCCCACAATGAGCAGTTCTTC	CASTPGQAHNEQFF
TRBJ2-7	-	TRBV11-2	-	TGTGCCAGCAGCTTCCCAGGGGATACCTACGAGCAGTACTTC	CASSFPGDTYEQYF
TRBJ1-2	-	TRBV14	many	TGTGCCAGCAGCCAGGGCGCTGCCTATGGCTACACCTTC	CASSQGAAYGYTF
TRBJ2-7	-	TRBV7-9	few	TGTGCCAGCAGACCGGGACGTGGGGGTTACTCAGCTCTGGGCGAGCAGTACTTC	CASRPGRGGYSALGEQYF
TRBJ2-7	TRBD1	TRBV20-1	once	TGCAGTGCCGAGGAAGGGAGACAGGGAGTATTGCAGGACGAGCAGTATTTC	CSAEEGRQGVLQDEQYF
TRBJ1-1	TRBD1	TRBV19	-	TGTGCCAGTAGCAGGACAGGGTGGAACACTGAAGCTTTCTTT	CASSRTGWNTEAFF
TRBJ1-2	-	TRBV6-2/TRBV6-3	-	TGTGCCAGCAGTTACGGGGTTATTGGCTACACCTTC	CASSYGVIGYTF
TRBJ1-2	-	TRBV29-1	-	TGCAGCGTTGTAGGGTCAGGGGTTGACTATGGCTACACCTTC	CSVVGSGVDYGYTF
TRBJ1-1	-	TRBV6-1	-	TGTGCCAGCTGGGAGGAATGGAACACTGAAGCTTTCTTT	CASWEEWNTEAFF
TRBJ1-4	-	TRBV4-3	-	TGCGCCAGCAGCCAACGGGGGCAGGGAGGTGAAAAACTGTTTTTT	CASSQRGQGGEKLFF
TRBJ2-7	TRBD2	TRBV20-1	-	TGCAGTGCTAGAGATTTCTCCGTTCAGCGGGGGTACGAGCAGTACTTC	CSARDFSVQRGYEQYF
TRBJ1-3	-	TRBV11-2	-	TGTGCCAGCAGCTTTCACCTCGACAGCTTTGGAAACACCATATATTTT	CASSFHLDSFGNTIYF
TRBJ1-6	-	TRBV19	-	TGTGCCAGTTCCTACGACAGGTATAATTCACCCCTCCACTTT	CASSYDRYNSPLHF
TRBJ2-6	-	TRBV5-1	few	TGCGCCAGCAGCCTAGGACAGCTAGCAGCTGGGGCCAACGTCCTGACTTTC	CASSLGQLAAGANVLTF
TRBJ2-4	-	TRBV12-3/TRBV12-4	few	TGTGCCAGCAGTTTAGACAGGGTCGGTCAGTACTTC	CASSLDRVGQYF
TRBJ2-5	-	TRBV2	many	TGTGCCAGCATTAAGGCGGAACAAGAGACCCAGTACTTC	CASIKAEQETQYF
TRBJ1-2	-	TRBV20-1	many	TGCAGTGCTAGGGACAATCTTCGGGGCTACACCTTC	CSARDNLRGYTF
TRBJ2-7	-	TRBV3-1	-	TGTGCCAGCAGCCAAGATCCCAGCGGTAGTTTCGAGCAGTACTTC	CASSQDPSGSFEQYF
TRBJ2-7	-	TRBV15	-	TGTGCCACCAGCAGAGAACGGCGGCAAGGGCAGTACTTC	CATSRERRQGQYF
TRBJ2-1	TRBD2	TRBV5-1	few	TGCGCCAGCAGCGCGGGACTAGCGGGCGGCGTTGAGCAGTTCTTC	CASSAGLAGGVEQFF
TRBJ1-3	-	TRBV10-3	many	TGTGCCATCAGTGCCACGGGATCTGGAAACACCATATATTTT	CAISATGSGNTIYF
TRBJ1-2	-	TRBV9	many	TGTGCCAGCAGCGCCGCTACAGGGAGCGTGGGCGGCTACACCTTC	CASSAATGSVGGYTF
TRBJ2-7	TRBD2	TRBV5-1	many	TGTGCCAGCAGCTTAGGGCTAGCGGGTACCTACGAGCAGTACTTC	CASSLGLAGTYEQYF
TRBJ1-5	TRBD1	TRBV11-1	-	TGTGCCAGCAGCTCCGGGACAGGGATTGGTTATATCAATCAGCCCCAGCATTTT	CASSSGTGIGYINQPQHF
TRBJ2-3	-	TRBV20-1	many	TGCAGTGCTAGTGGCCGAACCATCACAGATACGCAGTATTTT	CSASGRTITDTQYF
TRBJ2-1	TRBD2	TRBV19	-	TGTGCCAGTAGTCCTCGGACTAGAGCGGGTGAGCAGTTCTTC	CASSPRTRAGEQFF
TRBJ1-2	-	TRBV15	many	TGTGCCACCAGCAGAGCGGCGGGAGGGGTGGGGAACTATGGCTACACCTTC	CATSRAAGGVGNYGYTF
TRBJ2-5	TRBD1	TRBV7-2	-	TGTGCCAGCAGCTTCGACAGGGGAGACCGAGAGACCCAGTACTTC	CASSFDRGDRETQYF
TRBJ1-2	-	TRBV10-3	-	TGTGCCATCAGTGAAGGCCTAGGAGCAAATGGCTACACCTTC	CAISEGLGANGYTF